One sample yielded the 13 T cell receptor beta chains listed below, sequenced in a study of cytomegalovirus exposure and HLA in healthy donors. Primers: 60 Vbeta forward and 13 Jbeta reverse. Profiling relied on immunoSEQ multiplex PCR, and the TCRdb table lists in-frame clones only, not all of them. The table includes around 120,000 clones, less than 20% detected once. What was sequenced was PBMCs. These receptor sequences come from a woman between 18 and 29 years old in good health and CMV-seronegative.

This clone was recorded a few times. V usage is TRBV29-1 and J usage is TRBJ2-1, with 11 bases aligning to TRBD2. This CDR3 is built from 16 residues. Trimming at V came to 1 base and at J to 10 bases, leaving 12 bases not matched to a gene. CDR1 is SQVTM, CDR2 ANQGSEA, per germline. CDR3 protein: CSVEGGLAGGAGEQFF. The CDR3 coding sequence is TGCAGCGTTGAAGGTGGGCTAGCGGGGGGTGCGGGCGAGCAGTTCTTC.

The rearrangement links TRBV5-1 to TRBJ2-3, with D possibly being TRBD2 (5 bases). Trimming took off 6 bases at V and 4 bases at J, with 18 bases between the two ends. Germline values: CDR1 SGHRS, CDR2 YFSETQ. The CDR3 spans 15 residues. The CDR3 region has the DNA TGCGCCAGCACCTCCGGGTTGGGCGGGTCAGATACGCAGTATTTT. It translates to CASTSGLGGSDTQYF.

V and J are TRBV4-2 and TRBJ1-5; possible D gene TRBD1, 5 bases. This CDR3 comprises 14 residues. Trimming stripped 1 base from V and 1 base from J, with 5 bases between. The V gene's germline CDR1 is LGHNA and CDR2 YNFKEQ. As DNA, the CDR3 is TGTGCCAGCAGCCAAGCAGGGAGCAATCAGCCCCAGCATTTT. Translated, it gives CASSQAGSNQPQHF.

The rearrangement joins TRBV18 to TRBJ2-4, with D possibly being TRBD2 (6 bases). Trimming stripped 3 bases from V and 9 bases from J, with 18 bases between. The V gene's germline CDR1 is KGHSH and CDR2 LQKENI. The CDR3 is 15 residues long. CDR3 loop: CASSPGTPPVAIQYF. Written as DNA, the CDR3 is TGTGCCAGCTCACCGGGGACTCCCCCTGTGGCCATTCAGTACTTC.

The CDR3 loop reads CASSTGTYLHYEQYF. CDR3 nucleotides: TGTGCCAGTAGTACCGGGACTTACCTTCACTACGAGCAGTACTTC. The chain has TRBV19 and TRBJ2-7, with D possibly TRBD2 on 6 matching bases. The CDR3 runs to 15 residues. The V end was cut by 4 bases, the J end by 3 bases, with 16 bases between. Germline-derived CDR1 and CDR2 are LNHDA and SQIVND (reference sequence).

This clone was counted a few times. V usage is TRBV6-8 and J usage is TRBJ2-2; TRBD2 matches at 7 bases. CDR3 length: 15 amino acids. Germline lookup yields CDR1 MNHGY and CDR2 SAAAGT. After removal of 3 bases from V and 2 bases from J, the junction contained 3 bases not matched to a gene. The CDR3 loop reads CASSYASGNTGELFF. CDR3 sequence (DNA): TGTGCCAGCAGTTATGCTAGCGGAAACACCGGGGAGCTGTTTTTT.

This chain joins TRBV30 and TRBJ1-1; 8 bases agree with TRBD1. After removal of 5 bases from V and 3 bases from J, the junction contained 5 bases not matched to a gene. The CDR3 has 13 residues. Germline V lookup: CDR1 GTSNPN, CDR2 SVGIG (reference sequence). The CDR3 DNA reads as TGTGCCTGGGGACAGGGTATACACACTGAAGCTTTCTTT. Translating gives CAWGQGIHTEAFF.

The chain combines TRBV28 with TRBJ1-4, with no clear D. This CDR3 has 14 amino acids. V was cut by 4 bases and J by 4 bases, with 10 bases left in between. Germline V lookup: CDR1 MDHEN, CDR2 SYDVKM. Here the CDR3 DNA reads TGTGCCAGCAGTTCGGGATTCGGTAATGAAAAACTGTTTTTT. Protein product: CASSSGFGNEKLFF. Full variable domain (outside the CDR3, taken from reference TRBV28 and TRBJ1-4): DVKVTQSSRYLVKRTGEKVFLECVQDMDHENMFWYRQDPGLGLRLIYFSYDVKMKEKGDIPEGYSVSREKKERFSLILESASTNQTSMYLCASSSGFGNEKLFFGSGTQLSVL.

The sample holds a few counts of this clone. The chain has TRBV6-1 and TRBJ2-7; D perhaps matches TRBD2 (6 bases). Germline V gene lookup returns CDR1 MNHNS and CDR2 SASEGT. The CDR3 runs 16 residues. Trimming stripped 3 bases from V and 3 bases from J, with 18 bases between. The CDR3 loop reads CASSDTVGRRDYEQYF. Here the CDR3 DNA reads TGTGCCAGCAGTGATACTGTCGGCAGGCGGGACTACGAGCAGTACTTC.

V gene TRBV7-9 combines with J gene TRBJ2-4; 8 bases are a match to TRBD1. The ends lost 5 bases at V and 3 bases at J; junction bases unmatched: 3. The CDR3 covers 14 residues. The germline V gene encodes CDR1 SEHNR and CDR2 FQNEAQ (reference sequence). The CDR3 sequence: CASSLTGDKNIQYF. CDR3 DNA sequence: TGTGCCAGCAGCCTGACAGGGGACAAAAACATTCAGTACTTC.

This clone was detected a few times. This chain links TRBV6-4 with TRBJ2-7; TRBD1 matches 10 bases. This CDR3 contains 14 residues. V lost 2 bases to trimming and J lost 3 bases; unmatched junction nucleotides: 1. CDR1 is MRHNA and CDR2 is SNTAGT in the germline V gene. The CDR3 here is CASSDGQGGYEQYF. CDR3 in DNA: TGTGCCAGCAGTGACGGACAGGGGGGCTACGAGCAGTACTTC.

This sequence joins TRBV2 and TRBJ2-2; no clear D gene. Germline CDR1 and CDR2: SNHLY and FYNNEI. This CDR3 region has 14 residues. Trimming cost V 0 bases and J 7 bases, with 9 bases left between them. CDR3 loop: CASSEALSGGELFF. For the CDR3, the DNA is TGTGCCAGCAGTGAAGCCCTATCAGGCGGGGAGCTGTTTTTT.

The rearrangement links TRBV11-3 to TRBJ1-5; D not resolved. Germline assignment: CDR1 SGHNT and CDR2 YENEEA. Trimming shortened V by 5 bases and J by 1 base, and 21 bases separated the two germline ends. The CDR3 contains 18 residues. The CDR3 sequence: CASSITFAEAGSNQPQHF. CDR3 DNA sequence: TGTGCCAGCAGCATTACCTTCGCAGAGGCGGGGAGCAATCAGCCCCAGCATTTT.